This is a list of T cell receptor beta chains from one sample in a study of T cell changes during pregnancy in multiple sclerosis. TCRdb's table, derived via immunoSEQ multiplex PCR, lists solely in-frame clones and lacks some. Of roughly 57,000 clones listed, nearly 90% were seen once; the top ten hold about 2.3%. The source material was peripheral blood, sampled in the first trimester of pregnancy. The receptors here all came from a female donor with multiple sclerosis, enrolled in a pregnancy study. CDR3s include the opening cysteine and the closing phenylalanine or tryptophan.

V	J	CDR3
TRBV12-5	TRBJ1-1	CASGDSGRGLIMNTEAFF
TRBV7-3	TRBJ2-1	CASSLTQGTPQFF
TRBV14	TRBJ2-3	CASSEILTDTQYF
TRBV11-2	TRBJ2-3	CASSLELAGGRDTQYF
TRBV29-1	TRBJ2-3	CSVPRAASTDTQYF
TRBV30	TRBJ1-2	CAWSATIYRADRGHGYTF
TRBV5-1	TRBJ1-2	CASSRDTLGYTF
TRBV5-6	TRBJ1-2	CASSLDAQGASTF
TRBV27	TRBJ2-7	CASRTPPEEQYF
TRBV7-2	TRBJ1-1	CASSLDHTGGREAFF
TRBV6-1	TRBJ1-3	CASSDGYRGNTIYF
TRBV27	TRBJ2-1	CASSLEGSGRSGNEQFF
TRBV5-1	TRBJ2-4	CASSLAAGGNGKNIQYF
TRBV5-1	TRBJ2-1	CASSSDLLAQSYNEQFF
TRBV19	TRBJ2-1	CASRVAGVKNEQFF
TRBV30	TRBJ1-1	CAWRSRVGQGMGEAFF
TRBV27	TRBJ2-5	CASSRLAGGETQYF
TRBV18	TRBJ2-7	CASSPDSLYEQYF
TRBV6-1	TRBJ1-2	CASSPGHRTNYGYTF
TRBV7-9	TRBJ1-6	CASSLDTGSYNSPLHF
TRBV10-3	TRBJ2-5	CAIQGGPGTMGETQYF
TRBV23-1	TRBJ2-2	CATHDRPFVGELFF
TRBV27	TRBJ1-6	CASRSGVGAPLHF
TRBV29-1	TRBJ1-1	CSGNRGRSTEAFF
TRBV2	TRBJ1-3	CASSAGAGGNTIYF
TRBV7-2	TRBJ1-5	CASSLRQGNQPQHF
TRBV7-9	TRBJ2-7	CASSPIASRTSGYTYEQYF
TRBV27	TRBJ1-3	CASSSRQGPRSGNTIYF
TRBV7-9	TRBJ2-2	CASRPTLAGGYTGELFF
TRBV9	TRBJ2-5	CASSDPPGTSGRGQETQYF
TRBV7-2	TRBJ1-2	CASSRQGALYGYTF
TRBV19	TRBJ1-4	CASSLSATNEKLFF
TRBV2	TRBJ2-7	CAGKTGVRYEQYF
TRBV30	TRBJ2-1	CAWNLKRGLSYNEQFF
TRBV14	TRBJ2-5	CASSQLPGQGSETQYF
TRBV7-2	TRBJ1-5	CASSLAQGPQHF
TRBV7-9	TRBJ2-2	CASSHRQYGKPGELFF